This T cell receptor beta chain was observed in a study of CD8 T cells in ankylosing spondylitis. V lost 3 bases, J lost 5 bases, and 16 bases lay in between. Germline V gives CDR1 SGHVS, CDR2 FQNEAQ. This CDR3 contains 15 residues. TCRdb processed the 5' RACE reads anew with MiXCR; each CDR3 protein has one entry. The sample holds some 87,000 distinct CDR3 sequences, about 9% seen once. The receptor was isolated from a male donor with ankylosing spondylitis or in good health (not recorded which). Sequences were obtained from blood, either unsorted or a sorted T cell fraction (not recorded which). The chain joins TRBV7-8 to TRBJ1-1; the D gene is possibly TRBD1 (5 bases). The CDR3 sequence: CASSLTERGRTEAFF. The CDR3 coding sequence is TGTGCCAGCAGCTTGACAGAGAGGGGTCGAACTGAAGCTTTCTTT.